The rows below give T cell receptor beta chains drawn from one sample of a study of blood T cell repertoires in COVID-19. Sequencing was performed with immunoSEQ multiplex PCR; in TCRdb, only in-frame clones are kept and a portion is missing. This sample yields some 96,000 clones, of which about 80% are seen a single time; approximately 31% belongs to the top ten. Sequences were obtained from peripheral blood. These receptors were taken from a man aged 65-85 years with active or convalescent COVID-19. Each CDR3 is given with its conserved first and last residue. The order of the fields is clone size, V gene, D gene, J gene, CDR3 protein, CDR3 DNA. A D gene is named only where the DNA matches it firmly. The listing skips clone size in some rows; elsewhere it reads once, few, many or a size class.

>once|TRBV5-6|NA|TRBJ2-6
CASSFRSGALYGANVLTF
TGTGCCAGCAGCTTCAGGTCAGGGGCTTTGTATGGGGCCAACGTCCTGACTTTC
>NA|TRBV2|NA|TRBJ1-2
CASKETVYGYTF
TGTGCCAGCAAGGAGACCGTCTATGGCTACACCTTC
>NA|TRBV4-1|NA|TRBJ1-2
CASSQDNLSLTKRGNYGYTF
TGCGCCAGCAGCCAAGATAACTTGTCTCTAACGAAGAGGGGGAACTATGGCTACACCTTC
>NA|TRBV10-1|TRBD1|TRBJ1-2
CASTATGANYGYTF
TGCGCCAGCACCGCGACAGGGGCGAACTATGGCTACACCTTC
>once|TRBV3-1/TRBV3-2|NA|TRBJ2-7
CASSQVRYEQYF
TGTGCCAGCAGCCAAGTACGGTACGAGCAGTACTTC
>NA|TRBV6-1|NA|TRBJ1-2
CASSEATGIYGYTF
TGTGCCAGCAGTGAAGCGACGGGAATTTATGGCTACACCTTC
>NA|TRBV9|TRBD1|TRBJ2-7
CASSERDRPYEQYF
TGTGCCAGCAGCGAACGGGACAGACCCTACGAGCAGTACTTC
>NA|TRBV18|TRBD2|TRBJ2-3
CASSPIPAGVSADTQYF
TGTGCCAGCTCACCAATCCCAGCGGGGGTTTCCGCAGATACGCAGTATTTT
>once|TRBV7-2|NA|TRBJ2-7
CASSLGRIPYEQYF
TGTGCCAGCAGCTTGGGGAGGATACCCTACGAGCAGTACTTC
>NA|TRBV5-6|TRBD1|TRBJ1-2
CASSSLTGQGFNYGYTF
TGTGCCAGCAGCTCGCTTACGGGACAGGGATTTAACTATGGCTACACCTTC
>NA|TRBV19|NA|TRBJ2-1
CASSIGTSYNEQFF
TGTGCCAGTAGTATAGGGACAAGCTACAATGAGCAGTTCTTC
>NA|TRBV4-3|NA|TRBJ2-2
CASSQDLVNTGELFF
TGCGCCAGCAGCCAAGACTTAGTAAACACCGGGGAGCTGTTTTTT
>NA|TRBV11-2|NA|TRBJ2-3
CASSLGAGTDTQYF
TGTGCCAGCAGCTTAGGGGCTGGCACAGATACGCAGTATTTT
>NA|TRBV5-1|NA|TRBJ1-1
CASTSQGTNTEAFF
TGCGCCAGCACCTCTCAGGGGACGAACACTGAAGCTTTCTTT